This note documents a single T cell receptor (beta chain) sequence. PCR employed 60 Vbeta and 13 Jbeta primers. The table came from immunoSEQ multiplex PCR; TCRdb's copy has only in-frame clones and leaves some out. Counted here are 150,000 to 200,000 clones, around three quarters occurring once; the ten biggest clones make up 1.5% to 1.7%. This entry comes from a study of cytomegalovirus exposure and HLA in healthy donors. Germline-derived CDR1 and CDR2 are MDHEN and SYDVKM. The CDR3 sequence is 14 residues long. V shed 3 bases and J shed 0 bases, with 8 bases lying between them. The sequenced sample consisted of PBMCs. This sequence joins TRBV28 and TRBJ1-2; D not certain. The receptor was isolated from a man aged 35-49 years in good health and CMV-seronegative. CDR3: CASSFLGPNYGYTF. In DNA form, the CDR3 reads TGTGCCAGCAGTTTCCTGGGCCCTAACTATGGCTACACCTTC.